A single sample gave rise to the 24 T cell receptor beta chains below, sequenced in a study of read filtering for tumor transcriptome and immune sequencing. The library was built from 400 ng RNA with molecular barcoded adaptors for alpha/delta and beta/gamma chains. TCRdb re-analysed the reads in MiXCR, keeping a single row per CDR3 protein. The data hold around 5,500 distinct CDR3 sequences, with around 20% observed a single time. Sequenced material: a population of CD138-negative cells sorted from bone marrow. All receptors come from a donor at least 40 years old with multiple myeloma.

This clonotype was detected ten times or more. The chain carries TRBV5-6 and TRBJ2-7, with D unclear. This CDR3 comprises 14 residues. CDR1 and CDR2 (germline): SGHDT, YYEEEE. Trimming cost V 4 bases and J 4 bases, with 15 bases left between them. The CDR3 spells CASSLVASEYEQYF. The CDR3 DNA reads TGTGCCAGCAGCCTCGTGGCCAGCGAGTACGAGCAGTACTTC.

The chain couples TRBV27 to TRBJ2-1, with D perhaps TRBD2 (5 bases). CDR3 length equals 16 residues. Germline assignment: CDR1 MNHEY and CDR2 SMNVEV (reference sequence). V was shortened by 3 bases and J by 9 bases, with 21 bases between the two germline ends. The CDR3 bases are TGTGCCAGCAGTTTCTTCAGGTCAATTGCCGGGGTTGAGCAGTTCTTC. Protein product: CASSFFRSIAGVEQFF.

By sample share, this clonotype is medium-sized. The gene calls are TRBV2 and TRBJ1-2, with D possibly being TRBD1 (5 bases). The V end lost 6 bases, the J end lost 2 bases, and 10 bases lay between the germline ends. CDR3 length: 13 residues. Germline CDR1 and CDR2: SNHLY and FYNNEI. This CDR3 is CASSSDMNYGYTF. CDR3 sequence (DNA): TGTGCCAGCAGCTCGGACATGAACTATGGCTACACCTTC.

This clonotype counts as medium-sized. The J gene is TRBJ1-1, the V gene TRBV7-9; D is possibly TRBD1 (5 bases). Trimming cost V 4 bases and J 1 base, with 10 bases left between them. Germline CDR1 SEHNR, CDR2 FQNEAQ (reference sequence). The CDR3 covers 14 residues. For the CDR3, the DNA is TGTGCCAGCAGCTCGGGACGGAAGAACACTGAAGCTTTCTTT. Its translation: CASSSGRKNTEAFF.

This clonotype is deemed medium-sized. V usage is TRBV20-1 and J usage is TRBJ2-1, with D unclear. Germline assignment: CDR1 DFQATT and CDR2 SNEGSKA (reference sequence). The CDR3 loop spans 15 amino acids. With 3 bases removed from V and 7 bases from J, the gap between germline ends came to 19 bases. The CDR3 reads CSASGRAPSINEQFF. The DNA for the CDR3 is TGCAGTGCTAGTGGTCGGGCTCCCAGCATTAATGAGCAGTTCTTC.

Judged by abundance, this clonotype is medium-sized. The chain is built from TRBV28 and TRBJ2-6; D uncertain. V was clipped by 3 bases and J by 0 bases, with 6 bases between them. The germline gives CDR1 MDHEN, CDR2 SYDVKM. The CDR3 loop spans 15 amino acids. The CDR3: CASSLAGSGANVLTF. DNA of the CDR3: TGTGCCAGCAGTTTGGCCGGCTCTGGGGCCAACGTCCTGACTTTC.

This clonotype is a singleton in its sample. The junction departs from germline at one end; a sequencing error may be responsible. This rearrangement joins TRBV24-1 to TRBJ1-1, with 7 bases lining up with TRBD1. Germline V gene data show CDR1 as KGHDR and CDR2 as SFDVKD. There are 14 residues in the CDR3. CDR3 sequence: CATSDDTGDREAPF. Here the CDR3 DNA reads TGTGCCACCAGTGATGATACAGGGGACCGTGAAGCTCCCTTT.

This clonotype has at least ten counts. CDR3 sequence: CASSLSREQFF. The DNA of the CDR3 is TGCGCCAGCAGCCTGTCTCGTGAGCAGTTCTTC. The gene calls are TRBV5-1 and TRBJ2-1; no definite D call. The CDR3 covers 11 residues. Germline CDR1 reads SGHRS; CDR2 reads YFSETQ. V lost 4 bases to trimming and J lost 9 bases, with 8 bases between them. The whole variable domain, filled in from reference TRBV5-1 and TRBJ2-1, reads KAGVTQTPRYLIKTRGQQVTLSCSPISGHRSVSWYQQTPGQGLQFLFEYFSETQRNKGNFPGRFSGRQFSNSRSEMNVSTLELGDSALYLCASSLSREQFFGPGTRLTVL.

This clonotype was recorded at least ten times. Possible read error: a much larger clone is one base away. J is TRBJ2-1 and V is TRBV12-3 or TRBV12-4; 12 bases agree with TRBD2. This CDR3 is built from 16 residues. The CDR3: CASSSTSGRFYNGQFF. The CDR3 DNA follows: TGTGCCAGCAGTTCCACTAGCGGGAGGTTCTACAATGGGCAGTTCTTC.

This clonotype was picked up a small number of times. This may be a read error: a much more frequent sequence differs by one nucleotide. CDR3 amino acids: CSARESYNGQFF. CDR3 DNA: TGCTCAGCGCGTGAGTCCTACAATGGGCAGTTCTTC. The genes are TRBV20-1 and TRBJ2-1; the D is unclear. The germline CDR1 and CDR2 sequences are DFQATT and SNEGSKA (reference sequence). The CDR3 is 12 amino acids.

This chain links TRBV5-1 with TRBJ2-7, with TRBD2 as a possible D gene (5 bases). Germline CDR1 SGHRS, CDR2 YFSETQ. The CDR3 loop spans 14 amino acids. Trimming took off 4 bases at V and 2 bases at J, with 13 bases between the two ends. CDR3 nucleotides: TGCGCCAGCAGCCTGGAGGTGACCCCCTACGAGCAGTACTTC. This translates into CASSLEVTPYEQYF.

This clonotype is termed medium-sized. The chain carries TRBV5-5 and TRBJ2-7, with TRBD2 matching 7 bases. Germline V gene lookup returns CDR1 SGHKS and CDR2 YYEKEE (reference sequence). J lost 0 bases, V lost 0 bases, and 3 bases had no gene match. The CDR3 sequence is 15 residues long. DNA of the CDR3: TGTGCCAGCAGCTTGGGTGGCGGGAGCTCCTACGAGCAGTACTTC. Encoded protein: CASSLGGGSSYEQYF. The whole variable domain, remainder taken from reference TRBV5-5 and TRBJ2-7, is DAGVTQSPTHLIKTRGQQVTLRCSPISGHKSVSWYQQVLGQGPQFIFQYYEKEERGRGNFPDRFSARQFPNYSSELNVNALLLGDSALYLCASSLGGGSSYEQYFGPGTRLTVT.

This clonotype is labeled as medium-sized. The V and J genes are TRBV6-5 and TRBJ1-1; D is ambiguous. Per germline, CDR1 MNHEY and CDR2 SVGAGI. The V gene lost 0 bases and the J gene lost 9 bases, with 17 bases spanning the gap. The CDR3 has 15 residues. Here the CDR3 DNA reads TGTGCCAGCAGTTACTCCTGGACGACGCTAAGCCAAGCTTTCTTT. This gives the protein CASSYSWTTLSQAFF.

This clonotype is medium-sized by share. V is TRBV6-2 or TRBV6-3 and J is TRBJ1-1; a weak D match, TRBD1 (5 bases). The CDR3 runs to 15 residues. CDR1 and CDR2 from the germline V gene are MNHEY and SVGEGT. Trimming took off 6 bases at V and 0 bases at J, with 14 bases between the two ends. CDR3 DNA: TGTGCCAGCAGAAGAGGGGAGGGGATGAACACTGAAGCTTTCTTT. Translated, it gives CASRRGEGMNTEAFF.

This clonotype was seen repeatedly, ten times or more. The chain combines TRBV7-9 with TRBJ2-1; D may be TRBD2 (7 bases). There are 16 residues in the CDR3. Trimming stripped 7 bases from V and 4 bases from J, with 20 bases between. Germline CDR1 SEHNR, CDR2 FQNEAQ (reference sequence). CDR3 residues: CASTRGGGPRYNEQFF. CDR3 DNA sequence: TGTGCCAGCACCAGAGGGGGGGGCCCGAGATACAATGAGCAGTTCTTC.

This clonotype was found a few times. The chain carries TRBV29-1 and TRBJ2-3; 9 positions match TRBD1. With V trimmed by 5 bases and J by 1 base, 1 base remained unmatched. CDR1 SQVTM and CDR2 ANQGSEA come from the germline V gene. This CDR3 comprises 13 residues. Written as DNA, the CDR3 is TGCAGCGTTAGGACAGGGGGCACAGATACGCAGTATTTT. Residues: CSVRTGGTDTQYF.

Concerning this clonotype itself: Relative to the germline gene, one junction end is altered; a read error may explain this. The V gene is TRBV2, the J gene TRBJ2-5; D gene uncertain. The V gene's germline CDR1 is SNHLY and CDR2 FYNNEI. The CDR3 length is 11 residues. CDR3 loop: CANSEVDTQYF. CDR3 DNA sequence: TGTGCCAACAGTGAAGTGGACACCCAGTACTTC.

This clonotype is categorized as medium-sized. The CDR3: CASSEVETQYF. For the CDR3, the DNA is TGTGCCAGCAGTGAAGTGGAGACCCAGTACTTC. The chain employs TRBV2 and TRBJ2-5; D is undetermined. CDR3 length equals 11 residues. V was cut by 1 base and J by 5 bases, with 2 bases left in between. Germline V gene lookup returns CDR1 SNHLY and CDR2 FYNNEI.

Of note for this clonotype: A read error may be the cause here, since a much bigger clone is one base away. The chain carries TRBV5-6 and TRBJ2-2; 10 positions agree with TRBD2. Germline CDR1 SGHDT, CDR2 YYEEEE. The CDR3 consists of 15 residues. CDR3 sequence reads: CVSSFPEREGRELFF. CDR3 DNA sequence: TGTGTCAGCAGCTTCCCCGAGCGGGAGGGTCGGGAGCTGTTTTTT.

Relative to its sample, this clonotype is medium-sized. The chain recombines TRBV5-1 with TRBJ2-7; D is perhaps TRBD2 (5 bases). V was cut by 0 bases and J by 3 bases, with 13 bases left in between. Germline loops: CDR1 SGHRS, CDR2 YFSETQ. The CDR3 runs to 15 residues. CDR3 sequence: CASSLEPPGDYEQYF. CDR3 sequence (DNA): TGCGCCAGCAGCTTGGAGCCACCCGGGGACTACGAGCAGTACTTC.

Within the sample, this clonotype is medium-sized. This chain connects TRBV20-1 to TRBJ1-2; D gene ambiguous. From germline, CDR1 is DFQATT and CDR2 SNEGSKA (reference sequence). The CDR3 totals 13 residues. V was cut by 0 bases and J by 7 bases, with 12 bases left in between. CDR3 sequence: CSARDPPRGGYTF. For the CDR3, the DNA is TGCAGTGCTAGAGATCCTCCACGCGGTGGCTACACCTTC.

This clonotype was seen a handful of times. Germline is not matched at one junction end, which may reflect a read error. This chain uses TRBV13 with TRBJ2-5, with D unresolved. The CDR3 runs to 15 residues. Germline V gene data show CDR1 as PRHDT and CDR2 as FYEKMQ (reference sequence). The CDR3 reads CASSLGQTNQEAQYF. The DNA for the CDR3 is TGTGCCAGCAGCTTAGGACAGACGAACCAAGAGGCCCAGTACTTC. Using reference TRBV13 and TRBJ2-5 for the parts outside the CDR3, the full variable domain is AAGVIQSPRHLIKEKRETATLKCYPIPRHDTVYWYQQGPGQDPQFLISFYEKMQSDKGSIPDRFSAQQFSDYHSELNMSSLELGDSALYFCASSLGQTNQEAQYFGPGTRLLVL.

This clonotype was seen many times. This rearrangement joins TRBV10-3 to TRBJ1-5; D possibly corresponds to TRBD1 (6 bases). Germline CDR1 is ENHRY and CDR2 is SYGVKD. There are 14 residues in the CDR3. The V gene lost 6 bases and the J gene lost 2 bases, with 11 bases spanning the gap. CDR3 region: CAIRDRGGNQPQHF. As DNA, the CDR3 is TGTGCCATCAGGGACAGAGGGGGCAATCAGCCCCAGCATTTT.

This clonotype was found many times. The rearrangement uses TRBV6-5 and TRBJ2-2; 11 positions agree with TRBD2. The CDR3 consists of 15 residues. Losses at the gene ends were 5 bases for V and 6 bases for J; bases not matched to a gene: 5. CDR1 and CDR2 (germline): MNHEY, SVGAGI. This CDR3 reads CASSLSGRASGELFF. Here the CDR3 DNA reads TGTGCCAGCAGTCTTAGCGGGAGGGCGTCCGGGGAGCTGTTTTTT.